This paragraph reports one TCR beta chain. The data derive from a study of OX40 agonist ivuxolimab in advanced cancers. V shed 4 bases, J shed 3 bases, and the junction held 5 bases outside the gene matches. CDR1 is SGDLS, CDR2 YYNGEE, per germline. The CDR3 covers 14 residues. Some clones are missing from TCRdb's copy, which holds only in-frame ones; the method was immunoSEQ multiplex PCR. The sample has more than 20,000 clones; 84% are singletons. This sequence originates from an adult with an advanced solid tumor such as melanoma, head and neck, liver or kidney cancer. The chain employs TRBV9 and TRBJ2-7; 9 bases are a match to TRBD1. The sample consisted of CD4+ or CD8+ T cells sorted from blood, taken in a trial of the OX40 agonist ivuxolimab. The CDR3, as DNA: TGTGCCAGCAGCCCTGGGACAGGGTACTACGAGCAGTACTTC. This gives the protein CASSPGTGYYEQYF.